Listed below are T cell receptor beta chains from one sample, sequenced in a study of T cell changes during pregnancy in multiple sclerosis. Profiling relied on immunoSEQ multiplex PCR, and the TCRdb table lists in-frame clones only, not all of them. The sample holds approximately 88,000 clones; over 80% are singletons and the top ten take 3.5% to 4.5%. Sequences were derived from peripheral blood, sampled in the first trimester of pregnancy. Receptor source: a female donor with multiple sclerosis, enrolled in a pregnancy study. Each CDR3 is given with its conserved first and last residue. The order of the fields is CDR3 protein, CDR3 DNA, clone size, D gene, J gene, V gene. A D gene is named only where the DNA matches it firmly. The size of a clone is reported for some rows only, either as once, few or many, or as a class for expanded clones.

CASSLEGRRRQYF,TGTGCCAGCAGTTTAGAAGGACGGAGGAGGCAGTACTTC,.,.,TRBJ2-7,TRBV27
CASSGRGSLAKNIQYF,TGTGCCAGCAGTGGGAGGGGTAGTTTAGCCAAAAACATTCAGTACTTC,.,.,TRBJ2-4,TRBV6-1
CASSYDTNQPQHF,TGTGCCAGCAGCTACGACACCAATCAGCCCCAGCATTTT,.,.,TRBJ1-5,TRBV7-6
CASNRLAGFQETQYF,TGTGCCAGCAACCGACTAGCGGGCTTCCAAGAGACCCAGTACTTC,.,TRBD2,TRBJ2-5,TRBV6-5
CASSIVLAGGDTQYF,TGTGCCAGTAGTATTGTCCTAGCGGGGGGAGATACGCAGTATTTT,.,TRBD2,TRBJ2-3,TRBV19
CASSVDNTGELFF,TGTGCCAGCAGCGTAGATAATACCGGGGAGCTGTTTTTT,once,.,TRBJ2-2,TRBV9
CASSEFLISGSYNEQFF,TGTGCCAGCAGTGAATTTCTTATTAGCGGCTCCTACAATGAGCAGTTCTTC,.,.,TRBJ2-1,TRBV6-4
CASSSGQGAYEQYF,TGTGCCAGCAGCTCTGGACAGGGGGCTTACGAGCAGTACTTC,.,TRBD1,TRBJ2-7,TRBV11-1
CSACSGGISTDTQYF,TGCAGCGCGTGTAGCGGGGGGATTAGCACAGATACGCAGTATTTT,.,TRBD2,TRBJ2-3,TRBV29-1
CASSRVSSSGNTIYF,TGTGCCAGTAGTCGGGTGAGCAGCTCTGGAAACACCATATATTTT,.,.,TRBJ1-3,TRBV19
CASSEGRSPGEQYF,TGTGCCAGCAGTGAAGGGAGGTCCCCGGGGGAGCAGTACTTC,.,.,TRBJ2-7,TRBV6-1
CASSSGLVGEKLFF,TGTGCCAGCAGTTCTGGACTTGTGGGTGAAAAACTGTTTTTT,once,.,TRBJ1-4,TRBV27
CASTLGEKLFF,TGTGCCAGCACCCTAGGTGAAAAACTGTTTTTT,.,.,TRBJ1-4,TRBV6-6
CASSPTSWETQYF,TGTGCCAGCAGCCCGACTAGCTGGGAGACCCAGTACTTC,.,TRBD2,TRBJ2-5,TRBV9
CASSLFSWESAYF,TGCGCCAGCAGCCTCTTTTCTTGGGAGTCTGCGTATTTT,.,.,TRBJ2-3,TRBV4-1
CASPRGNQPQHF,TGTGCCAGCCCGAGGGGCAATCAGCCCCAGCATTTT,.,.,TRBJ1-5,TRBV27
CASRHQSAGGYEQYF,TGCGCCAGCAGACACCAGTCAGCGGGGGGCTACGAGCAGTACTTC,.,TRBD2,TRBJ2-7,TRBV4-1
CASSPRQGETQYF,TGTGCCAGCAGCCCCCGACAGGGAGAGACCCAGTACTTC,.,TRBD1,TRBJ2-5,TRBV6-1
CASSKSPGGYEQYF,TGCGCCAGCAGCAAGTCCCCAGGGGGCTACGAGCAGTACTTC,.,TRBD1,TRBJ2-7,TRBV5-1
CASSLEGALTYGYTF,TGTGCCAGCAGCTTAGAGGGGGCGCTGACCTATGGCTACACCTTC,.,TRBD1,TRBJ1-2,TRBV13
CARPQASRYNEQFF,TGTGCCAGACCCCAGGCCTCTCGATACAATGAGCAGTTCTTC,.,.,TRBJ2-1,TRBV5-3
CASSRQGRGDEKLFF,TGCGCCAGCAGCCGACAGGGTAGGGGCGATGAAAAACTGTTTTTT,.,TRBD1,TRBJ1-4,TRBV5-1
CASSSPSGMGVGTQYF,TGTGCCAGCAGCTCACCGTCGGGAATGGGAGTCGGAACGCAGTATTTT,once,.,TRBJ2-3,TRBV5-4
CASSFLGGTGGNGTEAFF,TGCGCCAGCAGCTTCCTCGGGGGGACAGGCGGGAACGGCACTGAAGCTTTCTTT,.,TRBD1,TRBJ1-1,TRBV5-1
CASSFPLSGGRTDTQYF,TGTGCCAGCAGCTTCCCCCTTAGCGGGGGACGCACAGATACGCAGTATTTT,.,TRBD2,TRBJ2-3,TRBV5-5
CASSTTSGQWETQYF,TGTGCCAGCAGTACGACTAGCGGACAATGGGAGACCCAGTACTTC,.,TRBD2,TRBJ2-5,TRBV11-1
CASRSYAGAYNEQFF,TGTGCCAGCAGATCCTACGCAGGGGCCTACAATGAGCAGTTCTTC,.,.,TRBJ2-1,TRBV27
CASSWETGNTEAFF,TGCGCCAGCAGCTGGGAGACAGGGAACACTGAAGCTTTCTTT,.,.,TRBJ1-1,TRBV5-1
CASSEGGDFTEAFF,TGTGCCAGCAGTGAAGGCGGGGATTTCACTGAAGCTTTCTTT,once,.,TRBJ1-1,TRBV6-1
CASSTTGQGILGNQPQHF,TGTGCCAGCAGCACCACGGGACAGGGAATTTTGGGCAATCAGCCCCAGCATTTT,.,TRBD1,TRBJ1-5,TRBV7-9
CASSLVEGFYTF,TGCGCCAGCAGCTTGGTTGAGGGATTCTACACCTTC,.,.,TRBJ1-2,TRBV5-1
CASSLERLHDEQFF,TGCGCCAGCAGCTTGGAGAGGCTACATGATGAGCAGTTCTTC,.,.,TRBJ2-1,TRBV5-1
CASRGGETNEKLFF,TGTGCCAGCAGAGGGGGGGAGACTAATGAAAAACTGTTTTTT,.,.,TRBJ1-4,TRBV5-8
CASSSGVYYGYTF,TGCGCCAGCAGCTCGGGGGTTTACTATGGCTACACCTTC,.,.,TRBJ1-2,TRBV5-1
CASSLAGGGLNEQFF,TGTGCCAGCAGCTTAGCTGGAGGGGGCCTCAATGAGCAGTTCTTC,.,.,TRBJ2-1,TRBV7-2
CASRNQQTGYGNQPQHF,TGTGCCAGTAGAAATCAGCAGACAGGGTATGGGAATCAGCCCCAGCATTTT,.,TRBD1,TRBJ1-5,TRBV19
CASSVGPKETQYF,TGTGCCAGCAGCGTAGGGCCCAAAGAGACCCAGTACTTC,.,.,TRBJ2-5,TRBV9
CASSFPGTANEQFF,TGCGCCAGCAGCTTCCCCGGGACAGCTAATGAGCAGTTCTTC,.,TRBD1,TRBJ2-1,TRBV5-1
CASSLERGGTDTQYF,TGTGCCAGCAGCTTGGAGCGGGGGGGCACAGATACGCAGTATTTT,.,TRBD2,TRBJ2-3,TRBV7-8
CASSPQTERNTIYF,TGTGCCAGCAGTCCTCAGACGGAGCGAAACACCATATATTTT,once,.,TRBJ1-3,TRBV7-6
CASSLGSQGDGYGYTF,TGTGCCAGCAGCTTAGGCAGTCAGGGTGACGGCTATGGCTACACCTTC,.,.,TRBJ1-2,TRBV13
CASSNGQGANTGELFF,TGTGCCAGTAGTAACGGACAGGGGGCGAACACCGGGGAGCTGTTTTTT,.,TRBD1,TRBJ2-2,TRBV19
CASSSQESSYNEQFF,TGTGCCAGCAGCTCTCAGGAAAGCTCCTACAATGAGCAGTTCTTC,.,.,TRBJ2-1,TRBV7-3
CASSVARKNTEAFF,TGTGCCAGCAGCGTGGCCCGCAAGAACACTGAAGCTTTCTTT,.,.,TRBJ1-1,TRBV9
CASSIGNSGETFF,TGTGCCAGTAGTATAGGTAACAGTGGGGAGACTTTCTTT,.,.,TRBJ1-1,TRBV19
CASSILAGGTGANVLTF,TGTGCCAGTAGTATACTAGCGGGGGGGACTGGGGCCAACGTCCTGACTTTC,.,TRBD2,TRBJ2-6,TRBV19